This paragraph reports one TCR beta chain. The target antigen is unknown. CDR3 length equals 14 residues. V lost 2 bases and J lost 5; bases outside the gene matches: 2. The germline gives CDR1 SNHLY, CDR2 FYNNEI. Within the ViraFEST assay, antigen-specific CD4+ T cells underwent expansion with viral peptide pools prior to sequencing. Investigators separated out CD4+ T cells once around nine days of culture had passed. As their vaccination, participants received two doses of either BNT162b2 or mRNA-1273. Fresh IL-2-containing medium replaced half the medium on days 3 and 7. These data come from a study of vaccination effects on CD4 cells after COVID-19. Study observations and caveats: Clones arising from infection and from vaccination showed marked clonal contraction late after vaccination. In the study, convalescent patients were few, and early post-infection timepoints were absent.

Generated by immunoSEQ multiplex PCR, the TCRdb table keeps only in-frame clones and is missing some. Among 25,000 to 35,000 clones listed, 74% were seen once. This TCR was recovered from a human donor who received a COVID-19 vaccine. The V gene is TRBV2, the J gene TRBJ2-2, with TRBD1 identical over 7 bases. Specimen: CD4+ T cells from PBMCs cultured with HCoV-OC43 spike peptides, collected after COVID-19 vaccination. This sample's subset: HCoV-OC43 spike overlapping peptide pool stimulation. The CDR3 bases are TGTGCCAGCAGTGAAACAGGGGTTACCGGGGAGCTGTTTTTT. This translates into CASSETGVTGELFF.